This T cell receptor beta chain was obtained from a study of regulatory T cells in long-lasting Graves disease (dated by TCRdb to the early 2020s). In terms of the full investigation: Antithyroid drugs had been taken for less than 3 months by newly diagnosed Graves' disease patients. Patients with persistent Graves' disease were compared with patients with newly diagnosed Graves' disease using TCR sequencing and RNA sequencing of peripheral blood. The study was conducted in China and was registered as a clinical trial. A total of around 35 samples were covered by TCR sequencing, comprising some 13 persistent and around 20 newly diagnosed Graves' disease patients. Results and caveats for the whole study, not just this receptor: A larger number of public clonotypes was shared among persistent patients (approximately 2,600) than among newly diagnosed patients (around 870). The study examined only peripheral blood because the primary lesion, thyroid tissue, could not be accessed. Lower TCR Shannon entropy and fewer highly expanded clones were observed in persistent Graves' disease patients than in newly diagnosed patients, which suggested clonal expansion. TRBV28, TRBJ1-2 and TRBJ2-5 were preferentially used in persistent disease, while TRBV20-1 and TRBJ2-1 were favored in newly diagnosed disease. The authors acknowledged the small sample size as a limitation that may reduce accuracy. Only the TCR beta chain was sequenced and analyzed.

The time point label of this sample denotes: newly diagnosed GD, antithyroid drugs for less than 3 months. For both TCR sequencing and RNA sequencing, RNA was extracted from PBMCs using TRIzol. The diagnosis of Graves' disease was made according to American Thyroid Association guidelines. Recruitment of patients was carried out at an endocrinology department in Xi'an, China. Each patient gave roughly 10 milliliters of peripheral blood, collected in an EDTA anticoagulant tube. Ficoll Paque Plus density gradient separation was used to isolate PBMCs, and no further T cell sorting was performed. An Agilent 2100 Bioanalyzer and agarose gel were used to check RNA quality, while a NanoDrop 2000 measured RNA concentration. Libraries were made using multiplex PCR. Sequencing was carried out with an Illumina HiSeq 4000. TCR beta libraries were built with iRepertoire HTBI primers and Arm-PCR amplification of CDR3 regions. Gel purification was performed on PCR products prior to sequencing. The authors processed their data as follows. A total of roughly 58 TRBV and some 15 TRBJ segments were identified across samples and were used for gene usage analysis of CDR3 amino acid clonotypes. COPE and FqMerger were used to merge the filtered high-quality paired reads into contigs. BLAST was used to align contigs to IMGT TRBV, TRBD and TRBJ reference genes, with CDR3 defined following IMGT. Any clonotype with a frequency above 0.1% was classified as a highly expanded clone. Repertoire diversity was measured by Shannon entropy, and V-J evenness by the Gini coefficient. A clonotype found in more than one individual was treated as public. TCRdb reanalyzed the raw reads on its own, using fastp at Q25 for trimming and MiXCR for clone calling, and kept in-frame beta chains. Rows are combined by CDR3 protein, so each entry shows the most common genes and DNA. The authors' filters were not applied to this entry. The sample contains hundreds of thousands of distinct CDR3 sequences, around 15% of them found a single time. The top ten constitute roughly 27% of the sample.

Concerning this clonotype: Its antigen has not been determined. The sample holds no much larger clone one base away, and base qualities are not on file.

From cysteine to phenylalanine, the CDR3 is 15 amino acids long. The sequence is cut down to CDR3 DNA, 45 bases in frame from base 1. According to the germline V gene, CDR1 reads SGHRS and CDR2 reads YFSETQ. At the junction V is shortened by 4 bases and J by 2 bases, with 12 bases in between. Another study also made use of these data, one on T cells in Graves' hyperthyroidism and ophthalmopathy. As that second paper reports: A patient counted as having stable Graves' hyperthyroidism if no progression to ophthalmopathy occurred over 18 months of follow-up. Hyperthyroidism patients were newly diagnosed, with disease duration under 2 months, and aged 18 to 65 years. Exclusion was applied to patients with uncontrolled infections, other autoimmune diseases, pregnancy or lactation. Clinical symptoms, serum thyroxine and TRAb, thyroid ultrasound, and orbital computed tomography formed the basis for the diagnoses. For the first round of RT-PCR on the TCR CDR3, the HTBI primer set was used together with the Qiagen OneStep RT-PCR kit. Most expanded thyroid clonotypes (frequency above 0.001) were also found in blood, which suggests that blood repertoires may mirror thyroid immune responses. A model built on a 13 V-J signature distinguished ophthalmopathy from stable hyperthyroidism, reaching 87.88% sensitivity and 81.08% specificity in cross-validation and 80%/75% in testing. In validation, the model predicted progression to ophthalmopathy a median of roughly 6.2 months before onset, with 65% to 71% sensitivity and almost 75% specificity. A discovery cohort of about a hundred patients, roughly 40 with Graves' ophthalmopathy and 57 with stable Graves' hyperthyroidism, was used to find distinguishing TCR V-J signatures. Prospective prediction of ophthalmopathy was tested in an independent validation cohort consisting of roughly 19 hyperthyroidism patients and approximately 16 patients who later progressed to ophthalmopathy. For training and testing, the roughly 93 patients in the discovery cohort were randomly divided in a 7:3 ratio. In six Graves' hyperthyroidism patients, the study also compared T-cell repertoires from thyroid tissue with T-cell repertoires from blood. After sampling, hyperthyroidism patients received methimazole starting at 30 mg daily, and ophthalmopathy patients received high-dose intravenous methylprednisolone. Libraries were constructed in a second round of multiplex PCR, after which size selection and purification were carried out. Libraries were sequenced paired-end with 100 bp reads on an Illumina HiSeq2000. Raw data were processed with SOAPnuke, discarding reads with adapters, uncalled bases, mean Phred below 15, or no exact constant-primer or identifier match. COPE v1.2.5 was used to merge the high-quality paired reads, and each unique nucleotide sequence was defined as a clonotype. MiTCR v1.1 was used to align clonotypes to the IMGT TRBV, TRBD and TRBJ reference segments. Analysis was restricted to V-J combinations with a frequency above 0.0001, which covered about 99% of repertoires. The TCS score was defined as F50 (clonal expansion) divided by E x V (chaos), with BLOSUM62-based TCRdist calculated between CDR3 peptides within each V-J. Welch's t-statistics and random forest reduced roughly 500 V-J features to about 13, which were used in a naive Bayes classifier (R e1071). Sample size was not statistically predetermined, and blinding of investigators to group allocation was not performed. The paper reports TCR Vbeta CDR3 sequencing of 130 to 150 peripheral blood samples: 43 ophthalmopathy, roughly 80 hyperthyroidism and around 17 progressor patients.

The input for sequencing was peripheral blood mononuclear cells (PBMCs), taken at new diagnosis, from a patient treated with antithyroid drugs. The V and J segments used are TRBV5-1 and TRBJ1-4; the D gene is unclear. This TCR was sampled from a middle-aged man with Graves disease. Donor details come from another sample of the same person, matched by shared clones. CDR3 region: CASSGEGFTNEKLFF. Read as DNA, the sequence is TGCGCCAGCAGCGGCGAAGGGTTTACTAATGAAAAACTGTTTTTT.